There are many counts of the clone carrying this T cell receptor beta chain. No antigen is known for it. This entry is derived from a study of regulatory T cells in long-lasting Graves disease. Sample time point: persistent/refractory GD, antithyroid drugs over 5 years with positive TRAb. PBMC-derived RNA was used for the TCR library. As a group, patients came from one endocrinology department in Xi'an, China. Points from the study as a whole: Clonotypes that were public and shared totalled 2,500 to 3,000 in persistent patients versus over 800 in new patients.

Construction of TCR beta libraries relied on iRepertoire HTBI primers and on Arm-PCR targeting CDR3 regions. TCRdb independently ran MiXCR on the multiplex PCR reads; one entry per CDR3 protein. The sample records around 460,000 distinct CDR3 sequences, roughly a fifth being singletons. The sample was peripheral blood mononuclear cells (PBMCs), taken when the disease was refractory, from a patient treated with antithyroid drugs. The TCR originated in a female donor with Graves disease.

The chain's CDR3 is CASSPPLRGYYGYTF. CDR3 sequence (DNA): TGTGCCAGCAGCCCCCCCTTAAGGGGATACTATGGCTACACCTTC. This rearrangement joins TRBV11-3 to TRBJ1-2, with D perhaps matching TRBD1 (5 bases). Germline lookup yields CDR1 SGHNT and CDR2 YENEEA. The CDR3 has 15 amino acids. The ends were cut back, 5 bases at V and 3 bases at J, with 16 bases in the middle.